This TCR beta chain was observed in a study of T cell repertoires in cytomegalovirus infection. As for the study in general: Signatures in public TCR beta sequences pointed to both CMV infection and matching HLA type. Study-level results: CMV-specific HLA-C-restricted TCR beta clonotypes dominated the ex vivo response. CMV carriers with the relevant HLA were identified by cumulative public TCR beta family frequency.

Germline V CDR1 and CDR2: SGHAT, FQNNGV. CDR3 size: 16 residues. Remarks on this clonotype: Its antigen remains unidentified. Compared with germline, one end of the junction differs, possibly owing to a read error.

TCRdb ran MiXCR on the reads and lists one entry per CDR3 protein. In the table there are over 300,000 distinct CDR3 sequences, 15% to 20% of which are singletons. The receptor comes from a human donor in good health (CMV status not recorded). Some clones in this sample may be carry-over from other donors' samples. The rearrangement uses TRBV11-2 and TRBJ2-1, with D maybe TRBD1 (5 bases). Sample: PBMCs. The CDR3 spells CASSLGALTNDREKIF. The DNA of the CDR3 is TGTGCCAGCAGCTTAGGTGCACTAACAAACGACAGAGAGAAGATCTTC.